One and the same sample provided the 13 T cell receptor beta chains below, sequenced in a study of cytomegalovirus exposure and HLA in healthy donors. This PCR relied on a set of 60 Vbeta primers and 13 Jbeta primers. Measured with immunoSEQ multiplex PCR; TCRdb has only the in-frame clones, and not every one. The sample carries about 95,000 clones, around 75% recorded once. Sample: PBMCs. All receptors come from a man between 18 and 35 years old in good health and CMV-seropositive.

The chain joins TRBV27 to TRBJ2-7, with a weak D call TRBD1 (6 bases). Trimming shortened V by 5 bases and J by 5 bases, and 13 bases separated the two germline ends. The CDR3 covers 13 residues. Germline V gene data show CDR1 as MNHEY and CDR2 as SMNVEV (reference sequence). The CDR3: CASSKQGYNEQYF. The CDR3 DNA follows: TGTGCCAGCAGTAAACAGGGTTACAACGAGCAGTACTTC.

The CDR3 is CASSGRDSTGELFF. CDR3 sequence (DNA): TGTGCCAGTAGTGGCAGGGACTCCACCGGGGAGCTGTTTTTT. The genes are TRBV19 and TRBJ2-2; TRBD2 is a possible D gene (6 bases). There are 14 residues in the CDR3. V lost 5 bases, J lost 4 bases, and 11 bases lay in between. In germline, CDR1 is LNHDA, CDR2 SQIVND (reference sequence).

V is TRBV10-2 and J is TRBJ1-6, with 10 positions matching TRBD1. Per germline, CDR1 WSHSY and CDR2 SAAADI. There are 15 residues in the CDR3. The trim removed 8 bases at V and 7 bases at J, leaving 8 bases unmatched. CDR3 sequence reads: CASRLGDRGNSPLHF. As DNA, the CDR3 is TGCGCCAGCCGGCTCGGGGACAGGGGCAATTCACCCCTCCACTTT.

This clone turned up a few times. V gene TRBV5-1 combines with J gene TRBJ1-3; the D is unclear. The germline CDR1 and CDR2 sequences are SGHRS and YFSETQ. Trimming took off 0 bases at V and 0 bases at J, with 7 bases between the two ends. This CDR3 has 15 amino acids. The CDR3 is CASSLAGNSGNTIYF. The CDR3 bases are TGCGCCAGCAGCTTGGCCGGGAACTCTGGAAACACCATATATTTT.

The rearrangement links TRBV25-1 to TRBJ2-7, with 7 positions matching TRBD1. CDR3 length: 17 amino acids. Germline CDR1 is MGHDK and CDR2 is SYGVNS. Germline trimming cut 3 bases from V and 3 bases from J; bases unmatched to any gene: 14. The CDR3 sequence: CASSEMAGTGEHYEQYF. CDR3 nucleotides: TGTGCCAGCAGTGAGATGGCGGGTACAGGGGAGCACTACGAGCAGTACTTC.

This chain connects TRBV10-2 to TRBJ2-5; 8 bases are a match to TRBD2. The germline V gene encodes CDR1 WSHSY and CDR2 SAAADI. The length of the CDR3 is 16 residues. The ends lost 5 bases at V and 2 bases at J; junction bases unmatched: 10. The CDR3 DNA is TGCGCCAGCAGTTCCCCTCCGGGGGGGTCACAAGAGACCCAGTACTTC. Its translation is CASSSPPGGSQETQYF.

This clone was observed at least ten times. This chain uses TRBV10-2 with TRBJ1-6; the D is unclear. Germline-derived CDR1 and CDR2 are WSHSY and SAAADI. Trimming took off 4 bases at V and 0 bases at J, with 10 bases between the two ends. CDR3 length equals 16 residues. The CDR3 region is CASSGAENSYNSPLHF. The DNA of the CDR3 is TGCGCCAGCAGTGGTGCGGAGAACTCCTATAATTCACCCCTCCACTTT.

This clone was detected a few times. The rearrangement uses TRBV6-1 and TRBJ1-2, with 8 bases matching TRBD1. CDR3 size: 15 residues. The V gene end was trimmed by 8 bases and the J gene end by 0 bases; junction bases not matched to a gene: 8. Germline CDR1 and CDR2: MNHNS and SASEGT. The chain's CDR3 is CASSTDRVTNYGYTF. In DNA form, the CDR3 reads TGTGCCAGCTCCACGGACAGGGTTACTAACTATGGCTACACCTTC.

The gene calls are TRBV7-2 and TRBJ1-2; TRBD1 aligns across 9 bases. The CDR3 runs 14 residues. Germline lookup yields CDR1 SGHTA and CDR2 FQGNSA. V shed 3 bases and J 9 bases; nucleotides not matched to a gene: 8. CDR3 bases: TGTGCCAGCAGCTTGGGGGGACAGGGTGGTAGCTACACCTTC. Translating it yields CASSLGGQGGSYTF.

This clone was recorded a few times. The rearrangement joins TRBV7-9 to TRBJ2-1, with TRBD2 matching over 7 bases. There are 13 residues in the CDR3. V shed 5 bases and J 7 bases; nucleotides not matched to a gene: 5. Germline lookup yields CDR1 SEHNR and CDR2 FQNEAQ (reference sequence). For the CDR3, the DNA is TGTGCCAGCAGCAACAGAGCGGGGAATGAGCAGTTCTTC. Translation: CASSNRAGNEQFF.

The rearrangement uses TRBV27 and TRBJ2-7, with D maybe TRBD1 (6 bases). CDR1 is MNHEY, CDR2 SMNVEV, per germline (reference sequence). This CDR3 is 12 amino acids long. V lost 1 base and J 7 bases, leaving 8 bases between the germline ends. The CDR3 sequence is CASSLWGREQYF. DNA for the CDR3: TGTGCCAGCAGTTTATGGGGGCGGGAGCAGTACTTC.

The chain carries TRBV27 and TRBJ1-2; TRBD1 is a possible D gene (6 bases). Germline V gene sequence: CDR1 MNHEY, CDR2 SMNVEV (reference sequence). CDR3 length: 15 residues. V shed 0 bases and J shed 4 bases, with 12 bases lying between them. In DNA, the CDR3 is TGTGCCAGCAGTTTATCCGGGGGGCTGGCCTATGGCTACACCTTC. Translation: CASSLSGGLAYGYTF.

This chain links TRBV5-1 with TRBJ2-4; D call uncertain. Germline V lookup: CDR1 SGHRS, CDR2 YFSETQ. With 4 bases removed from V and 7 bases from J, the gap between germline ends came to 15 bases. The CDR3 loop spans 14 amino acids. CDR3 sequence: CASSETLTINIQYF. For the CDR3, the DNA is TGCGCCAGCAGCGAGACACTTACGATCAACATTCAGTACTTC.